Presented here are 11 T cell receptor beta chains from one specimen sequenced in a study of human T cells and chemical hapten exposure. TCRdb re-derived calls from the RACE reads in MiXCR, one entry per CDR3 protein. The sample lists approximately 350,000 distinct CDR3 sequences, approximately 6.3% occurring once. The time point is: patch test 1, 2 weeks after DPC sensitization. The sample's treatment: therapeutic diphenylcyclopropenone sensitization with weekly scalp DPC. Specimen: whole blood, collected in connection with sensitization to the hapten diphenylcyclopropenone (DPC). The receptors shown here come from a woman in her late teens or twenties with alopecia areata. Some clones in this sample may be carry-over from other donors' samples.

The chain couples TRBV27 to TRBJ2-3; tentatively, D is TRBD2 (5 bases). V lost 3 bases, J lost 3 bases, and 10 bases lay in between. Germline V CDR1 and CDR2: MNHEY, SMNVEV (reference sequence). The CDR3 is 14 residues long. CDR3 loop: CASSLLLATDTQYF. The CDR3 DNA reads TGTGCCAGCAGTTTGCTTCTAGCTACAGATACGCAGTATTTT.

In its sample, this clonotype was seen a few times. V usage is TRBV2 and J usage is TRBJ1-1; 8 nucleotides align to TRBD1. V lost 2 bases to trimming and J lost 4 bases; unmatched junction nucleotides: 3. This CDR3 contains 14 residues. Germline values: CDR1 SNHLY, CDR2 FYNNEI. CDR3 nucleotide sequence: TGTGCCAGCAGTGAACAGGGGGCCGGCACTGAAGCTTTCTTT. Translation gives CASSEQGAGTEAFF.

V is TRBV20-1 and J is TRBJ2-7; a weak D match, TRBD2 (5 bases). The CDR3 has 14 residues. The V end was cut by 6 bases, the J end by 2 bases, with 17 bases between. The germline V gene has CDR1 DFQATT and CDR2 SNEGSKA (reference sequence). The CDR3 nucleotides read TGCAGTGCAAAACCGGCTAGACTAACCTACGAGCAGTACTTC. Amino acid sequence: CSAKPARLTYEQYF.

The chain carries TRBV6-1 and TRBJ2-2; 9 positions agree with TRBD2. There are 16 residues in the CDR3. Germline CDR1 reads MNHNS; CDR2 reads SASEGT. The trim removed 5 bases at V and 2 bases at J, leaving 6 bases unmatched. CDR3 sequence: CASSILAGPNTGELFF. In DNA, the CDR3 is TGTGCCAGCAGTATCCTAGCGGGGCCTAACACCGGGGAGCTGTTTTTT.

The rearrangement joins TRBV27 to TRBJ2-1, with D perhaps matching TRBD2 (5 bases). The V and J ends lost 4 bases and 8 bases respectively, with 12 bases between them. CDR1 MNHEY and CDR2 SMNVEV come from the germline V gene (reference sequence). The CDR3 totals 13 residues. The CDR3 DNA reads TGTGCCAGCAGTTCTCGAGGACTGGATGAGCAGTTCTTC. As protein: CASSSRGLDEQFF.

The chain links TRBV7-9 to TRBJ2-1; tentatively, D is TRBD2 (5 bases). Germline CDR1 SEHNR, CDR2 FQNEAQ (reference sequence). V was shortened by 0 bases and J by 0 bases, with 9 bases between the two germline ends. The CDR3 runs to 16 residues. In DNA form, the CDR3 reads TGTGCCAGCAGCTTAGCGCTCGGGGTCTCCTACAATGAGCAGTTCTTC. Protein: CASSLALGVSYNEQFF.

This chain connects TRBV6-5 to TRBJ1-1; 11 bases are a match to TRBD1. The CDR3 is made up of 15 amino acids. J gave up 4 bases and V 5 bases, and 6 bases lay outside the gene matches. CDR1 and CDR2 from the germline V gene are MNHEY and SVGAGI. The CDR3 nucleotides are TGTGCCAGCAGTACAGCGGGACAGGGGGGCACTGAAGCTTTCTTT. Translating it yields CASSTAGQGGTEAFF.

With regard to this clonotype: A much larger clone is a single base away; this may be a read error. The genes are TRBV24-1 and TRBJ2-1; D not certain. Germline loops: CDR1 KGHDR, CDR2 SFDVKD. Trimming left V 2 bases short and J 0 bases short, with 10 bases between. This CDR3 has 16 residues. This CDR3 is CATSDSISSSYNEQFF. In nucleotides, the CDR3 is TGTGCCACCAGTGATTCGATCAGTAGCTCCTACAATGAGCAGTTCTTC.

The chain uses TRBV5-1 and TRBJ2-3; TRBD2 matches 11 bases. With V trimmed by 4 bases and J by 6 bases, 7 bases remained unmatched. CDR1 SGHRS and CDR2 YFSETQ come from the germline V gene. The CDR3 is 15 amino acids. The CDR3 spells CASSPIAGGSDTQYF. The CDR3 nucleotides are TGCGCCAGCAGCCCCATAGCGGGGGGGTCGGATACGCAGTATTTT.

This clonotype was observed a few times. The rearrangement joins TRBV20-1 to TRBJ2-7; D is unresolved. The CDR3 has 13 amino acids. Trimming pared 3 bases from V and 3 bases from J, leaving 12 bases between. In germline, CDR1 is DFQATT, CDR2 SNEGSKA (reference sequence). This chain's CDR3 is CSARPPFDYEQYF. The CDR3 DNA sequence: TGCAGTGCTAGGCCCCCCTTTGACTACGAGCAGTACTTC.

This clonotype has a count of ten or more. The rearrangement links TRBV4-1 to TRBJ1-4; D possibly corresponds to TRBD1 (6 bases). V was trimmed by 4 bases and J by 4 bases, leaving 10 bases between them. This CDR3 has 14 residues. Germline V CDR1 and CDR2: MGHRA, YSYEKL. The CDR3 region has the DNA TGCGCCAGCAGCCGGGACAATGATAATGAAAAACTGTTTTTT. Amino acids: CASSRDNDNEKLFF.